The 30 T cell receptor beta chains below come from one sample, sequenced in a study of PD-1 blockade in classical Hodgkin lymphoma. Assay used: immunoSEQ multiplex PCR; TCRdb lists only in-frame clones, some missing. Found here are about 22,000 clones, under 75% of them singletons; the top ten hold over 0.95%. This sample's time point: cycle 4 day 1 (C4D1), after less than 7 weeks of nivolumab. Each and every patient relapsed after autologous stem cell transplantation, and patients got differing brentuximab vedotin exposure. Thawed PBMCs yielded CD4+ T cells through magnetic negative selection. The sample in question was CD4+ T cells from blood, obtained before the fourth cycle of nivolumab. All receptors derive from a human donor with classical Hodgkin lymphoma.

The CDR3 reads CASSFLDTSNTEAFF. CDR3 in DNA: TGTGCCAGCAGTTTTCTGGACACAAGCAACACTGAAGCTTTCTTT. V is TRBV28 and J is TRBJ1-1; D perhaps matches TRBD1 (5 bases). Trimming shortened V by 3 bases and J by 2 bases, and 13 bases separated the two germline ends. This CDR3 contains 15 residues. Germline assignment: CDR1 MDHEN and CDR2 SYDVKM.

This chain joins TRBV7-2 and TRBJ2-7; 7 positions match TRBD2. The J segment lost 2 bases and the V segment lost 1 base, leaving 2 bases of the junction unmatched. The CDR3 spans 14 residues. Germline CDR1 is SGHTA and CDR2 is FQGNSA. This chain's CDR3 is CASSLESGAYEQYF. The CDR3 DNA reads TGTGCCAGCAGCTTAGAAAGCGGGGCCTACGAGCAGTACTTC.

This clone appeared once. The genes are TRBV7-2 and TRBJ2-7, with a tentative D call TRBD2 (6 bases). The CDR3 is 16 amino acids. Per the germline V gene, CDR1 is SGHTA and CDR2 is FQGNSA. V lost 1 base and J lost 0, with 13 bases in between. This chain's CDR3 is CASSLVGDLLSYEQYF. CDR3 in DNA: TGTGCCAGCAGCTTAGTAGGGGACTTACTCTCCTACGAGCAGTACTTC.

The chain joins TRBV7-2 to TRBJ2-1; 9 bases fit TRBD2. The V segment lost 10 bases and the J segment 8 bases; nucleotides outside the gene matches: 12. This CDR3 is built from 14 residues. From germline, CDR1 is SGHTA and CDR2 FQGNSA. The CDR3 DNA is TGTGCCACACCTGGGGGACTAGCTTTCGATGAGCAGTTCTTC. Translation: CATPGGLAFDEQFF.

This sequence joins TRBV14 and TRBJ1-1; possibly TRBD1 for D (5 bases). Germline V gives CDR1 SGHDN, CDR2 FVKESK. Between the trimmed V and J ends, which lost 2 bases and 5 bases, there was a span of 9 bases. The length of the CDR3 is 13 residues. For the CDR3, the DNA is TGTGCCAGCAGCCAACGCGGGGGTACTGAAGCTTTCTTT. This gives the protein CASSQRGGTEAFF.

This clone was seen a handful of times. V and J are TRBV14 and TRBJ2-5; weak D call: TRBD1 (5 bases). This CDR3 contains 13 residues. Germline-derived CDR1 and CDR2 are SGHDN and FVKESK. Trimming removed 3 bases from V and 4 bases from J, with 9 bases in between. This CDR3 reads CASSQAGRETQYF. The CDR3 nucleotides are TGTGCCAGCAGCCAGGCAGGGCGAGAGACCCAGTACTTC.

The CDR3 loop reads CASSLRTGGSEAFF. For the CDR3, the DNA is TGTGCCAGCAGTCTCCGGACAGGGGGATCTGAAGCTTTCTTT. The chain recombines TRBV27 with TRBJ1-1; 10 bases fit TRBD1. V was pared by 5 bases and J by 6 bases, with 6 bases of the junction left unmatched. Germline V CDR1 and CDR2: MNHEY, SMNVEV (reference sequence). This CDR3 is 14 amino acids long.

The chain is built from TRBV15 and TRBJ2-2; D ambiguous. This CDR3 region has 15 residues. The V end lost 1 base, the J end lost 1 base, and 7 bases lay between the germline ends. CDR1 is LNHNV, CDR2 YYDKDF, per germline (reference sequence). The CDR3 region is CATSRVAENTGELFF. In nucleotides, the CDR3 is TGTGCCACCAGCAGAGTGGCAGAGAACACCGGGGAGCTGTTTTTT.

This rearrangement joins TRBV30 to TRBJ1-1; D might be TRBD1 (5 bases). The CDR3 length is 15 residues. The V end lost 0 bases, the J end lost 4 bases, and 15 bases lay between the germline ends. Germline CDR1 GTSNPN, CDR2 SVGIG (reference sequence). CDR3 sequence: CAWSVNVGVSTEAFF. For the CDR3, the DNA is TGTGCCTGGAGTGTAAACGTAGGGGTTAGCACTGAAGCTTTCTTT.

Here the CDR3 DNA reads TGTGCCAGCAGTCGGAGCGGGGGGCAGTCCTACGAGCAGTACTTC. It is translated as CASSRSGGQSYEQYF. V usage is TRBV7-8 and J usage is TRBJ2-7, with 9 bases lining up with TRBD2. The CDR3 contains 15 residues. Germline values: CDR1 SGHVS, CDR2 FQNEAQ. With V trimmed by 6 bases and J by 1 base, 7 bases remained unmatched.

This clone was seen a few times. This chain uses TRBV5-4 with TRBJ1-2, with 8 positions matching TRBD1. Germline CDR1 is SGHNT and CDR2 is YYREEE (reference sequence). CDR3 length equals 14 residues. V gave up 2 bases and J gave up 4 bases; unmatched junction bases: 4. The CDR3 loop is CASSFPGQGYGYTF. In nucleotides, the CDR3 is TGTGCCAGCAGCTTTCCCGGACAGGGCTATGGCTACACCTTC. Complete variable domain (other parts from reference TRBV5-4 and TRBJ1-2): ETGVTQSPTHLIKTRGQQVTLRCSSQSGHNTVSWYQQALGQGPQFIFQYYREEENGRGNFPPRFSGLQFPNYSSELNVNALELDDSALYLCASSFPGQGYGYTFGSGTRLTVV.

In its sample, this clone was seen a few times. The rearrangement uses TRBV2 and TRBJ2-7, with TRBD1 matching over 8 bases. CDR3 length equals 10 residues. Germline values: CDR1 SNHLY, CDR2 FYNNEI. V trimming: 6 bases; J trimming: 12 bases; junction bases outside the gene matches: 4. For the CDR3, the DNA is TGTGCCAGCAGGGGACAGGCCCCGTACTTC. The encoded protein is CASRGQAPYF.

The chain carries TRBV30 and TRBJ1-2; a weak D match, TRBD1 (5 bases). The V and J ends lost 4 bases and 4 bases respectively, with 16 bases between them. This CDR3 spans 14 amino acids. Germline CDR1 reads GTSNPN; CDR2 reads SVGIG (reference sequence). Here the CDR3 reads CAWNSLGGSYGYTF. For the CDR3, the DNA is TGTGCCTGGAACTCTCTGGGGGGTAGCTATGGCTACACCTTC.

This chain joins TRBV7-2 and TRBJ2-5, with a weak D call TRBD2 (6 bases). Per germline, CDR1 SGHTA and CDR2 FQGNSA. The CDR3 covers 14 residues. V dropped 0 bases and J dropped 1 base, with 6 bases sitting between them. For the CDR3, the DNA is TGTGCCAGCAGCTTAGCGGGGGGCCAAGAGACCCAGTACTTC. This encodes CASSLAGGQETQYF.

This sequence joins TRBV7-2 and TRBJ1-2; D is undetermined. The CDR3 contains 15 residues. Germline CDR1 and CDR2: SGHTA and FQGNSA. Trimming stripped 1 base from V and 6 bases from J, with 15 bases between. CDR3 DNA sequence: TGTGCCAGCAGCTTAGAGGGCAGCGGGAGAAATGGCTACACCTTC. Encoded protein: CASSLEGSGRNGYTF.

This clone was observed a single time. The genes are TRBV7-2 and TRBJ2-2; 11 bases map to TRBD2. V was pared by 2 bases and J by 4 bases, with 9 bases of the junction left unmatched. The CDR3 sequence is 18 residues long. Germline CDR1 is SGHTA and CDR2 is FQGNSA. CDR3 DNA sequence: TGTGCCAGCAGCTTATTTTTACGGCTAGCGGGGGGCACCGGGGAGCTGTTTTTT. This codes for CASSLFLRLAGGTGELFF.

This clone was picked up a small number of times. The chain joins TRBV10-2 to TRBJ2-1; 7 nucleotides match TRBD1. The V gene end was trimmed by 4 bases and the J gene end by 4 bases; junction bases not matched to a gene: 10. CDR1 is WSHSY and CDR2 is SAAADI in the germline V gene. There are 16 residues in the CDR3. CDR3: CASSGRTGTMYNEQFF. For the CDR3, the DNA is TGCGCCAGCAGTGGAAGGACAGGAACAATGTACAATGAGCAGTTCTTC.

This chain joins TRBV15 and TRBJ2-7; 10 bases are shared with TRBD2. CDR1 and CDR2 (germline): LNHNV, YYDKDF (reference sequence). With 1 base clipped from V and 6 bases from J, the junction kept 6 bases outside the gene matches. The CDR3 is 15 amino acids. CDR3 nucleotides: TGTGCCACCAGCAGAGGGCTAGCGGGGGCCTCCGAGCAGTACTTC. It is translated as CATSRGLAGASEQYF.

This clone was found a few times. V gene TRBV21-1 combines with J gene TRBJ2-7; the DNA was not compared with TRBD2, the D call given in the table. TRBV21-1 is marked as a pseudogene. The CDR3 contains 13 residues. The CDR3 loop is CASERGGFYEQYF. The CDR3, as DNA: TGTGCCAGCGAAAGGGGGGGGTTTTACGAGCAGTACTTC.

V is TRBV5-1 and J is TRBJ2-5; no reliable D call. Germline CDR1 reads SGHRS; CDR2 reads YFSETQ. The V end lost 3 bases, the J end lost 1 base, and 1 base lay between the germline ends. The length of the CDR3 is 11 residues. The CDR3 spells CASSSQETQYF. In DNA, the CDR3 is TGCGCCAGCAGCTCCCAAGAGACCCAGTACTTC.

The chain recombines TRBV5-1 with TRBJ2-7; 7 bases line up with TRBD2. The CDR3 consists of 16 residues. V shed 0 bases, J shed 1 base, and the junction held 7 bases outside the gene matches. CDR1 and CDR2 (germline): SGHRS, YFSETQ. The CDR3 nucleotides are TGCGCCAGCAGCTTGGGACGGCTAGCGGCATCCTACGAGCAGTACTTC. Protein product: CASSLGRLAASYEQYF.

This chain uses TRBV18 with TRBJ2-3; D remains ambiguous. This CDR3 is 15 amino acids long. Germline lookup yields CDR1 KGHSH and CDR2 LQKENI. Trimming left V 3 bases short and J 0 bases short, with 10 bases between. Here the CDR3 reads CASSPQVSSTDTQYF. DNA of the CDR3: TGTGCCAGCTCACCTCAGGTATCTAGCACAGATACGCAGTATTTT.

The rearrangement links TRBV5-5 to TRBJ1-2; 7 positions match TRBD1. The CDR3 is 17 residues long. Germline V gene lookup returns CDR1 SGHKS and CDR2 YYEKEE (reference sequence). After removal of 3 bases from V and 4 bases from J, the junction contained 15 bases not matched to a gene. The CDR3 DNA reads as TGTGCCAGCAGCTCCCCCCGACAGGGACCCAGTGGCTATGGCTACACCTTC. The encoded protein is CASSSPRQGPSGYGYTF.

The chain joins TRBV5-1 to TRBJ1-6; tentative D call: TRBD1 (5 bases). Germline-derived CDR1 and CDR2 are SGHRS and YFSETQ. V shed 3 bases and J shed 8 bases, with 12 bases lying between them. This CDR3 region has 14 residues. This chain's CDR3 is CASSSGTLDSPLHF. The CDR3 DNA is TGCGCCAGCAGCTCGGGGACCCTTGATTCACCCCTCCACTTT.

The rearrangement joins TRBV5-1 to TRBJ2-2; D perhaps matches TRBD2 (7 bases). This CDR3 region has 18 residues. With 0 bases removed from V and 1 base from J, the gap between germline ends came to 16 bases. Germline CDR1 and CDR2: SGHRS and YFSETQ. The CDR3 sequence is CASSLAVGRGKNTGELFF. The CDR3 nucleotides are TGCGCCAGCAGCTTGGCCGTAGGGAGGGGGAAGAACACCGGGGAGCTGTTTTTT.

The rearrangement links TRBV19 to TRBJ2-5; 7 bases fit TRBD1. This CDR3 is 14 amino acids long. V trimming: 3 bases; J trimming: 3 bases; junction bases outside the gene matches: 4. CDR1 and CDR2 from the germline V gene are LNHDA and SQIVND (reference sequence). The CDR3 reads CASSIQQGKETQYF. CDR3 nucleotide sequence: TGTGCCAGTAGTATTCAACAGGGGAAAGAGACCCAGTACTTC. Combining the CDR3 with reference TRBV19 and TRBJ2-5 gives the whole variable domain DGGITQSPKYLFRKEGQNVTLSCEQNLNHDAMYWYRQDPGQGLRLIYYSQIVNDFQKGDIAEGYSVSREKKESFPLTVTSAQKNPTAFYLCASSIQQGKETQYFGPGTRLLVL.

The chain has TRBV7-3 and TRBJ2-2, with D possibly matching TRBD2 (6 bases). Germline V gives CDR1 SGHTA, CDR2 FQGTGA. The CDR3 runs 13 residues. V gave up 3 bases and J gave up 6 bases, with 8 bases separating them. CDR3 in DNA: TGTGCCAGCAGCTTCCGGGGGTCCGGGGAGCTGTTTTTT. It translates to CASSFRGSGELFF.

J is TRBJ2-2 and V is TRBV18; D remains ambiguous. CDR1 and CDR2 (germline): KGHSH, LQKENI. This CDR3 region has 14 residues. Trimming stripped 4 bases from V and 1 base from J, with 7 bases between. Written as DNA, the CDR3 is TGTGCCAGCTCACTTGGCAGGAACACCGGGGAGCTGTTTTTT. Translation gives CASSLGRNTGELFF.

The CDR3 loop reads CASSYGGVNEKLFF. As DNA, the CDR3 is TGTGCCAGCAGTTACGGTGGAGTTAATGAAAAACTGTTTTTT. J is TRBJ1-4 and V is TRBV6-5; no reliable D call. Between the trimmed V and J ends, which lost 2 bases and 4 bases, there was a span of 8 bases. Germline-derived CDR1 and CDR2 are MNHEY and SVGAGI. The CDR3 has 14 amino acids.

This chain uses TRBV9 with TRBJ2-1, with D unresolved. V was pared by 0 bases and J by 7 bases, with 2 bases between. CDR3 length: 11 residues. CDR1 and CDR2 (germline): SGDLS, YYNGEE. The CDR3 DNA reads as TGTGCCAGCAGCGTAGAGAATGAGCAGTTCTTC. Amino acids: CASSVENEQFF.